The next 22 T cell receptor beta chains were all read from a single sample in a study of T cells after yellow fever vaccination (dated by TCRdb to between 2019 and 2020). Libraries came from 5' RACE. Instrument on record: Illumina HiSeq 2500. TCRdb trimmed public reads at Q25 via fastp, called clones via MiXCR and kept in-frame beta chains. Rows merge per CDR3 protein into single entries with the most common DNA and genes. In this sample the table shows over 45,000 distinct CDR3 sequences, more than 5.5% of which occur a single time. The ten largest make up 40% to 45% of the sample. Read against the paper, the sample's treatment or condition label means: live attenuated yellow fever vaccine strain. The input for sequencing was CD8+ T cells sorted from PBMCs, taken on the day of the first yellow fever vaccination. All receptors derive from a man aged 18 to 30 who received the YFV17D yellow fever vaccine.

The J gene is TRBJ2-7, the V gene TRBV5-5, with D hard to call. From germline, CDR1 is SGHKS and CDR2 YYEKEE (reference sequence). The V gene lost 0 bases and the J gene lost 3 bases, with 4 bases spanning the gap. This CDR3 has 12 residues. CDR3 in amino acids: CASSLGNYEQYV. The CDR3 coding sequence is TGTGCCAGCAGCTTGGGAAACTACGAGCAGTACGTC.

This clonotype was counted at least ten times. The CDR3 is CASSHRQGDNYGYTF. The CDR3 DNA is TGTGCCAGCAGCCACCGACAGGGCGATAACTATGGCTACACCTTC. The rearrangement uses TRBV7-9 and TRBJ1-2; 7 nucleotides line up with TRBD1. The germline CDR1 and CDR2 sequences are SEHNR and FQNEAQ (reference sequence). CDR3 size: 15 residues. Trimming at V came to 5 bases and at J to 1 base, leaving 7 bases not matched to a gene.

This chain uses TRBV19 with TRBJ2-2, with 9 bases that match TRBD1. The V and J ends lost 7 bases and 7 bases, in that order; junction bases with no gene match: 10. Looked up from germline, CDR1 is LNHDA and CDR2 is SQIVND (reference sequence). The CDR3 runs 15 residues. This CDR3 is CASIDGTGFHGELFF. CDR3 DNA: TGTGCCAGTATAGATGGGACAGGGTTTCACGGGGAGCTGTTTTTT.

This chain links TRBV2 with TRBJ1-5; tentative D call: TRBD1 (5 bases). With 7 bases removed from V and 3 bases from J, the gap between germline ends came to 16 bases. The CDR3 has 15 residues. CDR1 and CDR2 from the germline V gene are SNHLY and FYNNEI. Here the CDR3 DNA reads TGTGCCAGCACGGAACGGGGGGGGAACAATCAGCCCCAGCATTTT. It translates to CASTERGGNNQPQHF.

This clonotype was observed a few times. This sequence joins TRBV7-8 and TRBJ1-2; TRBD1 is a possible D gene (6 bases). Germline V gives CDR1 SGHVS, CDR2 FQNEAQ. Deletions cut 7 bases from V and 4 bases from J, with 19 bases between. The CDR3 spans 15 residues. CDR3 nucleotides: TGTGCCAGCATTCCCGGGGCAGGGGTTAGCTATGGCTACACCTTC. It yields the protein CASIPGAGVSYGYTF.

Many counts were recorded for this clonotype. J is TRBJ2-1 and V is TRBV4-3; a weak D match, TRBD2 (6 bases). This CDR3 contains 14 residues. Germline V gives CDR1 LGHNA, CDR2 YSLEER. The V gene lost 4 bases and the J gene lost 5 bases, with 12 bases spanning the gap. This chain's CDR3 is CASSLAGLNNEQFF. CDR3 nucleotide sequence: TGCGCCAGCAGCCTGGCGGGGCTAAACAATGAGCAGTTCTTC.

The CDR3 coding sequence is TGTGCCAGCAGCAGAGATAGAGTACTAGCGGGGCCTTTGTATTCTAACAATGAGCAGTTCTTC. Protein sequence: CASSRDRVLAGPLYSNNEQFF. The chain has TRBV3-1 and TRBJ2-1; 10 nucleotides agree with TRBD2. CDR3 length: 21 residues. V dropped 5 bases and J dropped 5; count of bases not matched to a gene: 24. CDR1 and CDR2 from the germline V gene are LGHDT and YNNKEL (reference sequence).

In this sample, this clonotype turned up a few times. The rearrangement uses TRBV27 and TRBJ2-3, with 7 bases that match TRBD2. The CDR3 is 15 amino acids. J was trimmed by 2 bases and V by 5 bases; bases with no gene match: 7. CDR1 and CDR2 from the germline V gene are MNHEY and SMNVEV (reference sequence). The CDR3 is CASSASGGYTDTQYF. The CDR3 DNA follows: TGTGCCAGCAGTGCGTCGGGGGGATACACAGATACGCAGTATTTT.

This clonotype was observed a few times. The chain recombines TRBV27 with TRBJ2-7; 9 positions agree with TRBD1. Per the germline V gene, CDR1 is MNHEY and CDR2 is SMNVEV (reference sequence). Trimming cost V 2 bases and J 6 bases; bases outside gene matches: 5. The CDR3 length is 14 residues. This CDR3 is CASSLRDRGSEQYF. CDR3 DNA: TGTGCCAGCAGTTTACGAGACAGGGGGTCCGAGCAGTACTTC.

This clonotype has more than one count but fewer than ten. V is TRBV7-8 and J is TRBJ2-3, with 7 bases identical to TRBD2. Germline values: CDR1 SGHVS, CDR2 FQNEAQ. The ends lost 2 bases at V and 0 bases at J; junction bases unmatched: 11. The CDR3 contains 18 residues. The DNA for the CDR3 is TGTGCCAGCAGCTTACCGTCCGGGACTACCGATAGCACAGATACGCAGTATTTT. Protein: CASSLPSGTTDSTDTQYF.

This clonotype was observed a single time. This could be a read error, since a much larger clone is one nucleotide away. This chain's CDR3 is CASGPGGQGVGELFF. The CDR3 DNA reads as TGTGCCAGCGGCCCTGGGGGACAAGGAGTCGGGGAGCTGTTTTTT. This chain joins TRBV28 and TRBJ2-2, with a possible D match to TRBD1 (6 bases). V was trimmed by 8 bases and J by 7 bases, leaving 20 bases between them. This CDR3 is built from 15 residues. Germline CDR1 is MDHEN and CDR2 is SYDVKM.

This clonotype occurred many times. The V and J genes are TRBV7-8 and TRBJ2-5; 8 nucleotides match TRBD1. This CDR3 spans 13 amino acids. V dropped 3 bases and J dropped 6; count of bases not matched to a gene: 3. Germline CDR1 SGHVS, CDR2 FQNEAQ. CDR3 nucleotides: TGTGCCAGCAGCTTTGGACAGGGAAAGACCCAGTACTTC. Translated, it gives CASSFGQGKTQYF.

V usage is TRBV5-1 and J usage is TRBJ2-1, with D tentatively TRBD2 (5 bases). The CDR3 runs 14 residues. Germline CDR1 and CDR2: SGHRS and YFSETQ. V lost 1 base and J lost 4, with 9 bases in between. The CDR3 spells CASSLPGGYNEQFF. DNA of the CDR3: TGCGCCAGCAGCTTGCCAGGCGGGTACAATGAGCAGTTCTTC.

This rearrangement joins TRBV11-2 to TRBJ2-5; unclear D gene. Deletions cut 2 bases from V and 2 bases from J, with 9 bases between. The CDR3 spans 14 residues. Germline V gene data show CDR1 as SGHAT and CDR2 as FQNNGV. CDR3 in DNA: TGTGCCAGCAGCTTACAGCCCCGACAAGAGACCCAGTACTTC. Translated: CASSLQPRQETQYF.

This clonotype was seen repeatedly, ten times or more. The genes are TRBV24-1 and TRBJ2-4; D uncertain. Germline V gives CDR1 KGHDR, CDR2 SFDVKD. Between the trimmed V and J ends, which lost 5 bases and 0 bases, there was a span of 4 bases. This CDR3 has 13 amino acids. Written as DNA, the CDR3 is TGTGCCACCAGTGGATTAGCCAAAAACATTCAGTACTTC. Residues: CATSGLAKNIQYF.

The rearrangement uses TRBV15 and TRBJ2-5; D could derive from TRBD1 or TRBD2 (5 bases each). This CDR3 is built from 16 residues. Germline V CDR1 and CDR2: LNHNV, YYDKDF (reference sequence). The V gene lost 0 bases and the J gene lost 5 bases, with 16 bases spanning the gap. CDR3 loop: CATSRDRSRGGETQYF. CDR3 sequence (DNA): TGTGCCACCAGCAGAGATCGGAGCCGGGGCGGGGAGACCCAGTACTTC. The variable domain in full, completed from reference TRBV15 and TRBJ2-5, reads DAMVIQNPRYQVTQFGKPVTLSCSQTLNHNVMYWYQQKSSQAPKLLFHYYDKDFNNEADTPDNFQSRRPNTSFCFLDIRSPGLGDTAMYLCATSRDRSRGGETQYFGPGTRLLVL.

This clonotype was observed at least ten times. The J gene is TRBJ1-1, the V gene TRBV6-5; 9 bases map to TRBD1. After removal of 5 bases from V and 5 bases from J, the junction contained 6 bases not matched to a gene. Germline lookup yields CDR1 MNHEY and CDR2 SVGAGI. CDR3 length: 14 residues. Here the CDR3 DNA reads TGTGCCAGCAGTCCGACAGGGGGGACGACTGAAGCTTTCTTT. Residues: CASSPTGGTTEAFF.

In its sample, this clonotype is medium-sized. The V and J genes are TRBV15 and TRBJ2-7; TRBD2 might be the D (5 bases). With 5 bases removed from V and 4 bases from J, the gap between germline ends came to 21 bases. This CDR3 comprises 16 residues. Germline V gene sequence: CDR1 LNHNV, CDR2 YYDKDF (reference sequence). The CDR3 sequence: CATSEGRGAGTYEQYV. CDR3 DNA sequence: TGTGCCACCAGCGAAGGCCGGGGAGCAGGAACGTACGAGCAGTACGTC.

The V call is TRBV19, the J call TRBJ1-5; D is undetermined. Trimming removed 1 base at V and 4 bases at J, with 8 bases between. CDR1 and CDR2 from the germline V gene are LNHDA and SQIVND (reference sequence). CDR3 length: 14 residues. CDR3 in amino acids: CASSIGRSNQPQHF. CDR3 DNA: TGTGCCAGTAGTATAGGCAGGAGTAATCAGCCCCAGCATTTT.

The V and J genes are TRBV7-9 and TRBJ2-3, with 8 bases that match TRBD1. J lost 0 bases, V lost 5 bases, and 4 bases had no gene match. Germline V lookup: CDR1 SEHNR, CDR2 FQNEAQ (reference sequence). The CDR3 has 15 residues. For the CDR3, the DNA is TGTGCCAGCAGCACGGGACAGGCGAGCACAGATACGCAGTATTTT. This gives the protein CASSTGQASTDTQYF.

This clonotype was counted a few times. The chain is built from TRBV15 and TRBJ2-5; no reliable D call. With 2 bases removed from V and 1 base from J, the gap between germline ends came to 14 bases. Germline values: CDR1 LNHNV, CDR2 YYDKDF (reference sequence). The CDR3 length is 16 residues. The CDR3 reads CATSRIRALSQETQYF. In nucleotides, the CDR3 is TGTGCCACCAGCAGAATTCGGGCGTTATCCCAAGAGACCCAGTACTTC.

This chain uses TRBV5-6 with TRBJ2-7; tentative D call: TRBD2 (6 bases). The CDR3 has 13 amino acids. Trimming cost V 4 bases and J 4 bases, with 12 bases left between them. Germline V gene lookup returns CDR1 SGHDT and CDR2 YYEEEE. The CDR3 DNA reads TGTGCCAGCAGCCCGGGGACTGAGTACGAGCAGTACGTC. This encodes CASSPGTEYEQYV.